Presented here are 6 T cell receptor beta chains from one specimen sequenced in a study of cytomegalovirus exposure and HLA in healthy donors. Some clones are missing from TCRdb's copy, which holds only in-frame ones; the method was immunoSEQ multiplex PCR. The table has 70,000 to 95,000 clones, approximately 94% seen once. Sequencing used PBMCs. Receptors were obtained from a woman aged 25 to 39 in good health and CMV-seronegative.

This clone was counted a single time. The genes are TRBV12-2 and TRBJ1-3; whether TRBD1, the table's D call, matches the DNA was not checked. TRBV12-2 is marked as a pseudogene. CDR3 length: 13 residues. DNA for the CDR3: TGTGCAAGTCAGCAGGGCTCTGGAAACACCATATATTTT. It specifies CASQQGSGNTIYF.

The chain combines TRBV28 with TRBJ1-1, with D perhaps matching TRBD1 (6 bases). V shed 6 bases and J shed 6 bases, with 8 bases lying between them. CDR1 is MDHEN, CDR2 SYDVKM, per germline. The CDR3 runs 11 residues. CDR3: CASRTGSEAFF. CDR3 in DNA: TGTGCCAGCAGGACAGGTTCTGAAGCTTTCTTT.

The chain employs TRBV6-5 and TRBJ2-5; 8 nucleotides line up with TRBD2. V gave up 8 bases and J gave up 5 bases; unmatched junction bases: 10. This CDR3 contains 14 residues. The germline V gene has CDR1 MNHEY and CDR2 SVGAGI. The CDR3 DNA is TGTGCCAGCGCTGGCCGGGGGGGAAGGGAGACCCAGTACTTC. Translation: CASAGRGGRETQYF.

In its sample, this clone was seen once. The chain couples TRBV12-5 to TRBJ2-5, with unresolved D. Germline CDR1 LGHNT, CDR2 FRNRAP. The CDR3 is 12 residues long. V gave up 0 bases and J gave up 4 bases, with 3 bases separating them. This CDR3 is CASGLVAETQYF. CDR3 DNA sequence: TGTGCTAGTGGTTTGGTAGCAGAGACCCAGTACTTC.

This rearrangement joins TRBV10-2 to TRBJ2-7, with TRBD2 matching over 10 bases. The V gene's germline CDR1 is WSHSY and CDR2 SAAADI. The V gene end was trimmed by 7 bases and the J gene end by 3 bases; junction bases not matched to a gene: 6. There are 14 residues in the CDR3. The CDR3 sequence: CASKHRTSGYEQYF. The CDR3 region has the DNA TGCGCCAGCAAACACAGGACTAGCGGCTACGAGCAGTACTTC.

The chain recombines TRBV18 with TRBJ1-4, with TRBD1 matching 8 bases. Per the germline V gene, CDR1 is KGHSH and CDR2 is LQKENI. The CDR3 loop spans 17 amino acids. The trim removed 1 base at V and 4 bases at J, leaving 8 bases unmatched. The CDR3 nucleotides read TGTGCCAGCTCACCACAGGCTGGACAGGGCCTTAATGAAAAACTGTTTTTT. This sequence encodes CASSPQAGQGLNEKLFF.